Presented here are 21 T cell receptor beta chains from one specimen sequenced in a study of cytomegalovirus exposure and HLA in healthy donors (dated by TCRdb to between 2016 and 2019). The library was prepared using the immunoSEQ multiplex PCR assay. A mixture of 60 forward primers for TCR Vbeta segments and 13 reverse primers for TCR Jbeta segments was used in the multiplex PCR. In its TCRdb copy, this immuneACCESS table keeps in-frame sequences only and misses some clones. Where compared with another copy, unresolved V genes explain less than half of these, and the others have no known cause. Per the sample table, the count is under 90,000 clones. The ten largest clones add up to 7.5% of the sample. Source material: PBMCs. The receptors derive from a female donor in good health and CMV-seropositive.

The CDR3 DNA reads TGTGCCAGCAGTGAGGGCCCAGGGGGCTTCGGGAATCAGCCCCAGCATTTT. Amino acid sequence: CASSEGPGGFGNQPQHF. V is TRBV6-1 and J is TRBJ1-5, with 8 bases that match TRBD1. CDR1 and CDR2 from the germline V gene are MNHNS and SASEGT. The CDR3 extends over 17 amino acids. Germline trimming cut 3 bases from V and 4 bases from J; bases unmatched to any gene: 11.

The rearrangement joins TRBV5-4 to TRBJ1-1; 9 positions match TRBD1. V trimming: 5 bases; J trimming: 6 bases; junction bases outside the gene matches: 8. Germline lookup yields CDR1 SGHNT and CDR2 YYREEE (reference sequence). This CDR3 comprises 14 residues. The CDR3 DNA is TGTGCCAGCAGGCCGGGACAGGGAAGAGCTGAAGCTTTCTTT. Protein product: CASRPGQGRAEAFF.

The chain has TRBV2 and TRBJ1-5, with D possibly matching TRBD1 (5 bases). V gave up 5 bases and J gave up 2 bases, with 10 bases separating them. Looked up from germline, CDR1 is SNHLY and CDR2 is FYNNEI. This CDR3 comprises 14 residues. In DNA form, the CDR3 reads TGTGCCAGCAGTCTCGGAGGGGGCAATCAGCCCCAGCATTTT. As protein: CASSLGGGNQPQHF.

This chain joins TRBV13 and TRBJ1-4; TRBD1 aligns across 8 bases. The J segment lost 0 bases and the V segment lost 6 bases, leaving 6 bases of the junction unmatched. Germline V gene lookup returns CDR1 PRHDT and CDR2 FYEKMQ (reference sequence). CDR3 length: 16 amino acids. The CDR3: CASRNQQGATNEKLFF. The CDR3, as DNA: TGTGCCAGCAGGAACCAACAGGGGGCAACTAATGAAAAACTGTTTTTT.

The rearrangement uses TRBV5-1 and TRBJ1-2, with D unresolved. Germline assignment: CDR1 SGHRS and CDR2 YFSETQ. Trimming shortened V by 5 bases and J by 1 base, and 9 bases separated the two germline ends. This CDR3 spans 13 amino acids. The CDR3 loop reads CASSLSYNYGYTF. The CDR3, as DNA: TGCGCCAGCAGTCTCAGTTATAACTATGGCTACACCTTC.

The chain joins TRBV4-3 to TRBJ2-7; 8 positions agree with TRBD2. The CDR3 is made up of 15 amino acids. Germline assignment: CDR1 LGHNA and CDR2 YSLEER. Losses at the gene ends were 4 bases for V and 2 bases for J; bases not matched to a gene: 7. The CDR3 is CASSLERELTYEQYF. The CDR3 coding sequence is TGCGCCAGCAGCCTAGAGCGGGAGCTTACCTACGAGCAGTACTTC.

V usage is TRBV2 and J usage is TRBJ2-1; 7 nucleotides line up with TRBD1. CDR1 is SNHLY and CDR2 is FYNNEI in the germline V gene. V lost 7 bases to trimming and J lost 10 bases; unmatched junction nucleotides: 7. The CDR3 totals 12 residues. The CDR3: CASTLQGMEQFF. Here the CDR3 DNA reads TGTGCCAGCACCTTACAGGGGATGGAGCAGTTCTTC.

This sequence joins TRBV7-8 and TRBJ1-4; 9 nucleotides match TRBD1. The germline CDR1 and CDR2 sequences are SGHVS and FQNEAQ. This CDR3 is built from 14 residues. Trimming cost V 6 bases and J 8 bases; bases outside gene matches: 7. In nucleotides, the CDR3 is TGTGCCAGCAGGGGGACAGGGAGCTTGGAAAAACTGTTTTTT. This sequence encodes CASRGTGSLEKLFF.

The CDR3 sequence: CAAKGGSLGNTIYF. The CDR3 bases are TGTGCCGCTAAAGGGGGTTCTCTGGGAAACACCATATATTTT. The chain couples TRBV28 to TRBJ1-3, with a possible D match to TRBD1 (6 bases). Germline loops: CDR1 MDHEN, CDR2 SYDVKM. Trimming shortened V by 11 bases and J by 4 bases, and 18 bases separated the two germline ends. CDR3 length: 14 amino acids.

The chain combines TRBV10-1 with TRBJ2-7, with a possible D match to TRBD2 (6 bases). This CDR3 has 14 residues. Trimming took off 5 bases at V and 0 bases at J, with 11 bases between the two ends. Germline assignment: CDR1 WNHNN and CDR2 SYGVQD (reference sequence). The CDR3 nucleotides are TGCGCCAGCAGTCGGGGGTCATCCTCCTACGAGCAGTACTTC. This translates into CASSRGSSSYEQYF.

The rearrangement uses TRBV5-4 and TRBJ2-1; 14 bases agree with TRBD2. Trimming cost V 4 bases and J 12 bases; bases outside gene matches: 6. CDR1 and CDR2 (germline): SGHNT, YYREEE (reference sequence). The CDR3 has 14 amino acids. The CDR3 loop reads CASSPRTSGRPQFF. DNA of the CDR3: TGTGCCAGCAGCCCAAGGACTAGCGGGAGGCCGCAGTTCTTC.

This sequence joins TRBV5-4 and TRBJ2-5; tentative D call: TRBD2 (6 bases). The CDR3 contains 13 residues. Trimming cost V 4 bases and J 5 bases, with 12 bases left between them. Germline V gives CDR1 SGHNT, CDR2 YYREEE (reference sequence). DNA of the CDR3: TGTGCCAGCAGCCTTGGACTAAGGGAGACCCAGTACTTC. It codes for CASSLGLRETQYF.

The V gene is TRBV2, the J gene TRBJ1-4, with 7 bases identical to TRBD1. Germline V gene data show CDR1 as SNHLY and CDR2 as FYNNEI. Losses at the gene ends were 10 bases for V and 7 bases for J; bases not matched to a gene: 9. This CDR3 spans 13 amino acids. In DNA, the CDR3 is TGTGCCACCACAGACAGGGCTGGTGAAAAACTGTTTTTT. Protein sequence: CATTDRAGEKLFF.

V and J are TRBV19 and TRBJ2-7; 7 bases agree with TRBD1. This CDR3 is 15 amino acids long. The V and J ends lost 6 bases and 2 bases, in that order; junction bases with no gene match: 10. Germline V CDR1 and CDR2: LNHDA, SQIVND (reference sequence). In DNA, the CDR3 is TGTGCCAGTAGATCCCAGGGGGTCGACGCCTACGAGCAGTACTTC. It yields the protein CASRSQGVDAYEQYF.

The rearrangement joins TRBV30 to TRBJ1-2; a possible D gene is TRBD1 (5 bases). The V gene's germline CDR1 is GTSNPN and CDR2 SVGIG (reference sequence). The CDR3 extends over 15 amino acids. The V gene lost 1 base and the J gene lost 2 bases, with 14 bases spanning the gap. CDR3 sequence: CAWSGGSYRNYGYTF. Here the CDR3 DNA reads TGTGCCTGGAGTGGGGGATCGTACAGGAACTATGGCTACACCTTC.

The genes are TRBV4-1 and TRBJ2-1; TRBD1 matches 9 bases. The CDR3 runs 16 residues. Germline V gene sequence: CDR1 MGHRA, CDR2 YSYEKL. V lost 0 bases, J lost 7 bases, and 7 bases stayed unmatched. The CDR3 sequence: CASSQDLNRGQNEQFF. The DNA for the CDR3 is TGCGCCAGCAGCCAAGATCTGAACAGGGGGCAAAATGAGCAGTTCTTC.

The CDR3 DNA reads TGTGCCACTGACAGGGGGTATGGCTACACCTTC. It codes for CATDRGYGYTF. The V gene is TRBV19, the J gene TRBJ1-2; 9 positions agree with TRBD1. In germline, CDR1 is LNHDA, CDR2 SQIVND (reference sequence). V shed 10 bases, J shed 5 bases, and the junction held 2 bases outside the gene matches. The CDR3 covers 11 residues.

The rearrangement joins TRBV30 to TRBJ2-3; 10 nucleotides match TRBD2. Germline V gene lookup returns CDR1 GTSNPN and CDR2 SVGIG (reference sequence). Losses at the gene ends were 1 base for V and 1 base for J; bases not matched to a gene: 5. This CDR3 region has 16 residues. The CDR3 DNA reads TGTGCCTGGAGTGGACCTAGCGGGGGACGCACAGATACGCAGTATTTT. It translates to CAWSGPSGGRTDTQYF.

The CDR3 sequence is CASSYSGTGDPYEQYF. The CDR3 DNA is TGTGCCAGCAGTTACTCAGGGACAGGGGATCCCTACGAGCAGTACTTC. The rearrangement links TRBV6-6 to TRBJ2-7; 10 bases are shared with TRBD1. This CDR3 has 16 amino acids. J lost 2 bases, V lost 0 bases, and 4 bases had no gene match. Germline CDR1 reads MNHNY; CDR2 reads SVGAGI (reference sequence).

DNA for the CDR3: TGTGCCAGCAGCCAACGACAGCTTCGAACTAACTATGGCTACACCTTC. Translating it yields CASSQRQLRTNYGYTF. V gene TRBV11-2 combines with J gene TRBJ1-2, with D perhaps matching TRBD1 (5 bases). The V end was cut by 5 bases, the J end by 0 bases, with 16 bases between. The germline V gene has CDR1 SGHAT and CDR2 FQNNGV. The CDR3 spans 16 residues.

J is TRBJ2-7 and V is TRBV9; 8 bases fit TRBD1. Germline trimming cut 4 bases from V and 3 bases from J; bases unmatched to any gene: 12. The germline gives CDR1 SGDLS, CDR2 YYNGEE. The CDR3 is made up of 16 amino acids. The CDR3 DNA follows: TGTGCCAGCAGCCCACATGGGGGGACAGGAAACTACGAGCAGTACTTC. Translating it yields CASSPHGGTGNYEQYF.